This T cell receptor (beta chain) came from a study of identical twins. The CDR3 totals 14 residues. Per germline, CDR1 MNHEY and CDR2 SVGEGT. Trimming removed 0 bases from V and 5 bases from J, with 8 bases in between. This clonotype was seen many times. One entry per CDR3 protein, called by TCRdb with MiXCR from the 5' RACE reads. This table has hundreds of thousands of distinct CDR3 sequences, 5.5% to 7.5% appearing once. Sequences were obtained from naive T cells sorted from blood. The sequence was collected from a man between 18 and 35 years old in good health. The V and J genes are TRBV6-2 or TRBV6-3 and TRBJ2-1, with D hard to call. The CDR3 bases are TGTGCCAGCAGTTACTCTAGCAGAAACAATGAGCAGTTCTTC. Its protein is CASSYSSRNNEQFF.